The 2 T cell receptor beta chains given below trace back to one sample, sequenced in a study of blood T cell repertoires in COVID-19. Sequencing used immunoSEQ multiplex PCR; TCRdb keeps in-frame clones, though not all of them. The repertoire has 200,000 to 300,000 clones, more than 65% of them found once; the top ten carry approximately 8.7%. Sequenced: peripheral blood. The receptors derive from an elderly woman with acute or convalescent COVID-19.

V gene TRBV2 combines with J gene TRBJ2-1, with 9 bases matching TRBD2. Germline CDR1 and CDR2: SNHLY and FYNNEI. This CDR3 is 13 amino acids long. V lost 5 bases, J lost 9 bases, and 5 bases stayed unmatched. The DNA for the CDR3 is TGTGCCAGCAGTCCTTTTAGCGGGAGTGAGCAGTTCTTC. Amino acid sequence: CASSPFSGSEQFF.

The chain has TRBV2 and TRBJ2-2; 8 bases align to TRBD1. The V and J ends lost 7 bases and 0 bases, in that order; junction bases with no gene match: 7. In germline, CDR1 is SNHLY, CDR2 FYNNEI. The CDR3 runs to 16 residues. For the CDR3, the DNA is TGTGCCAGCACGGGCAGGGGGCTTCCGAACACCGGGGAGCTGTTTTTT. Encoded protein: CASTGRGLPNTGELFF.